This is a list of T cell receptor beta chains from one sample in a study of OX40 agonist ivuxolimab in advanced cancers. TCRdb's table, derived via immunoSEQ multiplex PCR, lists solely in-frame clones and lacks some. The sample lists 55,000 to 85,000 clones, 70% to 90% seen once, with under 1.5% in the top ten. This material consisted of CD4+ or CD8+ T cells sorted from blood, taken in a trial of the OX40 agonist ivuxolimab. The receptor source for this set is an adult with an advanced solid tumor such as melanoma, head and neck, liver or kidney cancer. Both conserved end residues are trimmed from each CDR3. D genes are given only for firm matches.

v_call: TRBV7-2
j_call: TRBJ2-7
d_call: TRBD1
cdr3_aa: ASSQEPGGGYEQY

v_call: TRBV6-5
j_call: TRBJ1-5
d_call: NA
cdr3_aa: ASSLDSNQPQH

v_call: TRBV4-3
j_call: TRBJ2-1
d_call: TRBD2
cdr3_aa: ASSQAIGAGGYNEQF

v_call: TRBV19
j_call: TRBJ2-6
d_call: NA
cdr3_aa: ASNSGANVLT

v_call: TRBV7-9
j_call: TRBJ2-2
d_call: NA
cdr3_aa: ASSFSPWTTDTGELF

v_call: TRBV5-1
j_call: TRBJ1-3
d_call: TRBD1
cdr3_aa: ASSLTGAGNTIY

v_call: TRBV2
j_call: TRBJ1-3
d_call: NA
cdr3_aa: ASRSREATGNTIY

v_call: TRBV2
j_call: TRBJ2-5
d_call: NA
cdr3_aa: ASFGGRIQETQY

v_call: TRBV15
j_call: TRBJ2-3
d_call: NA
cdr3_aa: ATSRVQLSTDTQY

v_call: TRBV29-1
j_call: TRBJ1-4
d_call: NA
cdr3_aa: SVRWGGNEKLF